The 18 T cell receptor beta chains below all came from one sample that was sequenced in a study of control samples from healthy donors and cancer patients. The method was immunoSEQ multiplex PCR; TCRdb's version includes in-frame clones alone and lacks a portion of them. The data show 150,000 to 200,000 clones, roughly 92% seen once. The specimen was blood. The receptor source for this set is a man in his thirties or forties in good health.

The rearrangement joins TRBV10-3 to TRBJ1-1; 7 nucleotides align to TRBD1. The V gene's germline CDR1 is ENHRY and CDR2 SYGVKD. The CDR3 runs 13 residues. V was clipped by 6 bases and J by 6 bases; unmatched bases: 7. Written as DNA, the CDR3 is TGTGCCATCAGACAGGGGTCGGAAGCTGAAGCTTTCTTT. Its protein is CAIRQGSEAEAFF.

This chain uses TRBV29-1 with TRBJ2-1; 9 bases are a match to TRBD2. Germline CDR1 SQVTM, CDR2 ANQGSEA. The CDR3 has 15 amino acids. J gave up 8 bases and V 4 bases, and 12 bases lay outside the gene matches. CDR3 amino acids: CSVGGAGGPKDEQFF. The CDR3 DNA is TGCAGCGTTGGAGGCGCGGGAGGGCCGAAGGATGAGCAGTTCTTC.

The chain recombines TRBV7-8 with TRBJ1-5; D ambiguous. This CDR3 has 14 amino acids. The germline gives CDR1 SGHVS, CDR2 FQNEAQ. V was pared by 0 bases and J by 0 bases, with 3 bases between. The CDR3 coding sequence is TGTGCCAGCAGCTTAGCAGATAGCAATCAGCCCCAGCATTTT. Translated, it gives CASSLADSNQPQHF.

The rearrangement uses TRBV14 and TRBJ1-2, with TRBD1 matching over 7 bases. Germline trimming cut 4 bases from V and 7 bases from J; bases unmatched to any gene: 6. The length of the CDR3 is 13 residues. Germline V lookup: CDR1 SGHDN, CDR2 FVKESK. The chain's CDR3 is CASSPRDRFGYTF. CDR3 DNA sequence: TGTGCCAGCAGCCCCCGGGACAGATTTGGCTACACCTTC.

This clone was detected only once. The chain has TRBV18 and TRBJ1-2, with D maybe TRBD1 (6 bases). Trimming shortened V by 2 bases and J by 4 bases, and 14 bases separated the two germline ends. Germline CDR1 reads KGHSH; CDR2 reads LQKENI. CDR3 length: 15 residues. The CDR3 loop is CASSPAGAEGYGYTF. Here the CDR3 DNA reads TGTGCCAGCTCACCAGCAGGGGCGGAGGGCTATGGCTACACCTTC.

This sequence joins TRBV7-9 and TRBJ2-7; D perhaps matches TRBD1 (5 bases). The ends were cut back, 5 bases at V and 7 bases at J, with 15 bases in the middle. Germline-derived CDR1 and CDR2 are SEHNR and FQNEAQ (reference sequence). The CDR3 has 13 residues. The CDR3 reads CASSQDSLGEQYF. CDR3 in DNA: TGTGCCAGCAGCCAAGACAGTCTAGGGGAGCAGTACTTC.

The chain employs TRBV2 and TRBJ1-1; the match to TRBD1 covers 8 bases. The germline V gene has CDR1 SNHLY and CDR2 FYNNEI. The CDR3 length is 16 residues. With 2 bases clipped from V and 7 bases from J, the junction kept 12 bases outside the gene matches. CDR3 loop: CASSERDYRTGSEAFF. CDR3 bases: TGTGCCAGCAGTGAAAGGGATTATCGGACAGGGAGTGAAGCTTTCTTT.

The chain is built from TRBV19 and TRBJ2-2; D call uncertain. Trimming took off 10 bases at V and 7 bases at J, with 19 bases between the two ends. The germline gives CDR1 LNHDA, CDR2 SQIVND (reference sequence). The CDR3 has 14 amino acids. CDR3 in amino acids: CATALSSVYGELFF. The CDR3 DNA reads TGTGCCACTGCTCTCTCGAGCGTATACGGGGAGCTGTTTTTT.

The chain has TRBV6-1 and TRBJ2-6; TRBD2 agrees at 7 bases. The germline V gene encodes CDR1 MNHNS and CDR2 SASEGT. The V segment lost 0 bases and the J segment 2 bases; nucleotides outside the gene matches: 7. The CDR3 loop spans 18 amino acids. CDR3 residues: CASSEATAGRAGANVLTF. Here the CDR3 DNA reads TGTGCCAGCAGTGAAGCGACGGCAGGGAGGGCTGGGGCCAACGTCCTGACTTTC.

The rearrangement joins TRBV7-9 to TRBJ2-1, with D perhaps given as TRBD1 or TRBD2 (6 bases each). Germline V gives CDR1 SEHNR, CDR2 FQNEAQ (reference sequence). Trimming left V 9 bases short and J 9 bases short, with 21 bases between. The length of the CDR3 is 14 residues. The CDR3 loop reads CARWTGARVCEQFF. The CDR3 nucleotides read TGTGCCAGATGGACGGGGGCGCGGGTGTGTGAGCAGTTCTTC.

The gene calls are TRBV6-6 and TRBJ2-1; D possibly matches TRBD1 or TRBD2 (5 bases each). V shed 4 bases and J shed 2 bases, with 15 bases lying between them. The germline V gene encodes CDR1 MNHNY and CDR2 SVGAGI (reference sequence). The CDR3 extends over 16 amino acids. The CDR3 coding sequence is TGTGCCAGCAGTTCATACCGGGACCCCCCCTACAATGAGCAGTTCTTC. This encodes CASSSYRDPPYNEQFF.

V and J are TRBV7-9 and TRBJ2-7; the D is unclear. V was pared by 5 bases and J by 8 bases, with 16 bases between. Germline CDR1 is SEHNR and CDR2 is FQNEAQ (reference sequence). The CDR3 has 13 amino acids. The DNA for the CDR3 is TGTGCCAGCAGCCCCTACCTAATTTCTCAGCAGTACTTC. Amino acids: CASSPYLISQQYF.

The rearrangement uses TRBV7-7 and TRBJ1-6; weak D call: TRBD1 (5 bases). The V end lost 2 bases, the J end lost 8 bases, and 10 bases lay between the germline ends. Germline V gene lookup returns CDR1 SSHAT and CDR2 FNYEAQ (reference sequence). CDR3 length equals 14 residues. CDR3 sequence: CASSLRRADSPLHF. Here the CDR3 DNA reads TGTGCCAGCAGCTTACGCAGGGCAGATTCACCCCTCCACTTT.

This clone was seen just once. This chain uses TRBV18 with TRBJ2-3, with D maybe TRBD2 (5 bases). CDR1 is KGHSH, CDR2 LQKENI, per germline. This CDR3 is 15 amino acids long. V was cut by 0 bases and J by 6 bases, with 13 bases left in between. The CDR3 loop is CASSPPIDYWDTQYF. The CDR3 DNA sequence: TGTGCCAGCTCACCACCGATCGACTACTGGGATACGCAGTATTTT.

V usage is TRBV11-2 and J usage is TRBJ2-1; no definite D call. The CDR3 has 13 amino acids. V was pared by 2 bases and J by 5 bases, with 7 bases between. The germline gives CDR1 SGHAT, CDR2 FQNNGV. CDR3 DNA sequence: TGTGCCAGCAGCTTAACTACCAACAATGAGCAGTTCTTC. Residues: CASSLTTNNEQFF.

The rearrangement links TRBV2 to TRBJ1-5; 8 nucleotides align to TRBD1. The CDR3 totals 14 residues. Germline trimming cut 5 bases from V and 7 bases from J; bases unmatched to any gene: 7. From germline, CDR1 is SNHLY and CDR2 FYNNEI. In DNA form, the CDR3 reads TGTGCCAGCAGTCTCGACAGGGGAGGGCAGCCCCAGCATTTT. Residues: CASSLDRGGQPQHF.

The gene calls are TRBV4-2 and TRBJ1-2, with TRBD1 matching 8 bases. Germline V gene sequence: CDR1 LGHNA, CDR2 YNFKEQ. Trimming cost V 1 base and J 3 bases; bases outside gene matches: 7. This CDR3 contains 16 residues. CDR3 in amino acids: CASSQVEGQAYYGYTF. Here the CDR3 DNA reads TGTGCCAGCAGCCAAGTGGAGGGACAGGCTTACTATGGCTACACCTTC.

The chain combines TRBV2 with TRBJ2-7; 7 positions match TRBD1. The V gene's germline CDR1 is SNHLY and CDR2 FYNNEI. V was pared by 8 bases and J by 7 bases, with 11 bases of the junction left unmatched. This CDR3 spans 13 amino acids. This chain's CDR3 is CASRDSRLKEQYF. CDR3 DNA sequence: TGTGCCAGCCGGGACAGTCGACTGAAAGAGCAGTACTTC.